A selection of T cell receptor beta chains follows, all from one sample in a study of blood T cells in healthy people across ages. In TCRdb, the 5' RACE reads were re-called with MiXCR into one record per CDR3 protein. The sample records about 1,800,000 distinct CDR3 sequences, roughly 28% being singletons. The sequenced sample was blood. The source of these receptors is a woman younger than 45 in good health. CDR3s include the opening cysteine and the closing phenylalanine or tryptophan. A D gene is named only where the DNA matches it firmly. A clone size is listed for some rows: how often the clone was seen (once, few, many), or a class if it is expanded.

v_call	d_call	cdr3_length	j_call	clone_size	cdr3_nt	cdr3_aa
TRBV20-1	TRBD1	12	TRBJ1-1	NA	TGCAGTGCTACCGACAGGGTGGGTGAAGCTTTCTTT	CSATDRVGEAFF
TRBV7-2	NA	16	TRBJ2-7	NA	TGTGCCAGCAGCTTAACTTTCCATGGGGGGAATAGCGAGCAGTACTTC	CASSLTFHGGNSEQYF
TRBV12-3/TRBV12-4	NA	14	TRBJ2-1	NA	TGTGCCAGCCTGGGGGGGCCGACGGGCAATGAGCAGTTCTTC	CASLGGPTGNEQFF
TRBV7-2	NA	15	TRBJ2-7	NA	TGTGCCAGCAGCCCTCAACCGGGACTTTCCTACGAGCAGTACTTC	CASSPQPGLSYEQYF
TRBV10-3	TRBD2	13	TRBJ2-1	few	TGTGCCGCCAGCGGGACTAGCAACAATGAGCAGTTCTTC	CAASGTSNNEQFF
TRBV28	NA	16	TRBJ2-2	NA	TGTGCCAGCAGCCAACTCGGGACACTAAACACCGGGGAGCTGTTTTTT	CASSQLGTLNTGELFF
TRBV20-1	NA	19	TRBJ2-4	few	TGCAGTGCTAGAGATCAAAGGGGTGTAGGGGGGGTGACCAAAAACATTCAGTACTTC	CSARDQRGVGGVTKNIQYF
TRBV7-6	TRBD1	13	TRBJ2-5	many	TGTGCCAGCAGCTACCTACAGGGGGAGACCCAGTACTTC	CASSYLQGETQYF
TRBV2	NA	17	TRBJ2-1	NA	TGTGCCAGCAGTGAAGGGCTAGGCCACCAACTCTACAATGAGCAGTTCTTC	CASSEGLGHQLYNEQFF
TRBV9	TRBD2	19	TRBJ2-3	few	TGTGCCAGCAGCGTAGGTGGGCTTGGTAGCGGGGGGCCGAGAGATACGCAGTATTTT	CASSVGGLGSGGPRDTQYF
TRBV5-1	NA	18	TRBJ1-5	few	TGCGCCAGCAGCTCCTATTGTAGGCAGGGACCAATCAATCGGCCCCAGCATTTT	CASSSYCRQGPINRPQHF